Described below is a single T cell receptor beta chain sequence and its context. Its antigen is unknown. The sample originates from a study of cytomegalovirus exposure and HLA in healthy donors. The study's findings and limits: In a later analysis, the majority of CMV-associated beta chains seemingly showed HLA restriction.

The ends lost 3 bases at V and 4 bases at J; junction bases unmatched: 5. Germline values: CDR1 SGHDT, CDR2 YYEEEE. CDR3 length equals 16 residues. The PCR ran on 60 Vbeta and 13 Jbeta primers. Assay: immunoSEQ multiplex PCR; the TCRdb copy retains only in-frame clones and omits some. In all, the sample yields about 110,000 clones. The chain couples TRBV5-6 to TRBJ2-6, with 9 bases that match TRBD1. Sequenced input: PBMCs. The sequence came from a man aged 40-49 years in good health and CMV-seropositive. The CDR3 loop reads CASSWTGELGANVLTF. Here the CDR3 DNA reads TGTGCCAGCAGCTGGACAGGGGAATTGGGGGCCAACGTCCTGACTTTC.